A single sample gave rise to the 25 T cell receptor beta chains below, sequenced in a study of CD8+ T cells in alopecia areata (dated by TCRdb to about 2018). Preparation of the library involved the immunoSEQ multiplex PCR assay. For TCR sequencing, RNA was extracted from every sample and reverse transcribed into cDNA to serve as template. Not all clones reach the TCRdb copy of this immuneACCESS table, which keeps in-frame sequences only. Checked studies attribute under half of the gap to unresolved V genes and leave the rest unexplained. The data for this sample show around 100,000 clones, each detected more than once. Roughly a fifth of the sample lies in the top ten. Sequenced sample: lesional skin. These receptors were obtained from a C3H/HeJ mouse with alopecia areata. This line of mice carries MHC haplotype H2-k.

This clone came up a few times. Genes here carry mouse names. CDR3 bases read: TGTGCCAGCAGTGTCCGGGACAGGACA. Translating it yields CASSVRDRT. The entire CDR3 protein reads CASSVRDRTEVFF. The V gene is TRBV13-3, the J gene TRBJ1-1, with 8 bases that match TRBD1. The sequenced fragment ends 4 residues before the CDR3 boundary, so the rest is inferred from the germline J gene. This CDR3 has 13 residues. The germline V gene encodes CDR1 NNHDY and CDR2 SYVADS.

The sample holds a few counts of this clone. The genes and germline here are from mouse. The read finishes 4 residues shy of the CDR3 end, and the germline J gene is used to complete it. The rearrangement links TRBV19 to TRBJ2-1; D unresolved. Trimming pared 3 bases from V and 5 bases from J, leaving 6 bases between. The CDR3 length is 12 residues. Germline V CDR1 and CDR2: FNHDT, SITEND (reference sequence). CDR3 in amino acids: CASSSPDAEQFF. Incomplete CDR3 DNA: TGTGCCAGCAGTAGCCCAGATGCT.

This clone was counted only a few times. Gene names are mouse gene names. The DNA ends 4 residues before the CDR3 does, and the rest of the CDR3 is filled in from the germline J gene. This rearrangement joins TRBV13-3 to TRBJ1-2; 8 bases are shared with TRBD1. The CDR3 runs 16 residues. The trim removed 2 bases at V and 4 bases at J, leaving 10 bases unmatched. The germline gives CDR1 NNHDY, CDR2 SYVADS. CDR3 region: CASSESAGGAGSDYTF. The CDR3 DNA, read in part, is TGTGCCAGCAGTGAATCGGCAGGGGGCGCGGGCTCC.

This clone was recorded a few times. Gene labels here are mouse ones. The CDR3 end falls 4 residues outside the read, so it is completed with the germline J gene. The chain couples TRBV13-3 to TRBJ2-4, with TRBD2 matching over 8 bases. This CDR3 region has 16 residues. CDR1 is NNHDY and CDR2 is SYVADS in the germline V gene. V was pared by 3 bases and J by 0 bases, with 6 bases of the junction left unmatched. The CDR3 is CASSGAGGSSQNTLYF. The covered CDR3 bases are TGTGCCAGCAGTGGGGCTGGGGGGTCTAGTCAAAAC.

This clone was recorded a few times. Genes here carry mouse names. The read halts 4 residues ahead of the CDR3 end, with the missing end drawn from the germline J gene. V usage is TRBV17 and J usage is TRBJ2-2, with D hard to call. Germline V CDR1 and CDR2: MNHDT, YYDKIL. The CDR3 runs to 14 residues. Trimming removed 6 bases from V and 0 bases from J, with 8 bases in between. CDR3 in amino acids: CASRLQANTGQLYF. The part of the CDR3 DNA that was read is TGTGCTAGCAGACTTCAAGCAAACACCGGG.

This clone appeared a few times. A mismatch at residue 11 separates the TCRdb protein from the translated DNA, so the protein presented here was translated from the DNA. Gene names follow the mouse nomenclature. The sequenced fragment ends 3 residues before the CDR3 boundary, so the rest is inferred from the germline J gene. The V gene is TRBV13-3, the J gene TRBJ1-6; the D gene is possibly TRBD1 (5 bases). TRBJ1-6 is assigned to the ORF class and has an uncertain function. Between the trimmed V and J ends, which lost 5 bases and 5 bases, there was a span of 11 bases. Germline CDR1 is NNHDY and CDR2 is SYVADS. This CDR3 has 14 amino acids. The sequenced CDR3 bases are TGTGCCAGCAGCGCCGACAGAAATAATTCGCCC. Protein product: CASSADRNNSP. The full CDR3 reads CASSADRNNSPLYF.

In regard to this clone: These gene names are mouse names. The read is 4 residues too short to cover the CDR3 end, so that end is filled in from the germline J gene. The chain employs TRBV13-3 and TRBJ2-7; D is undetermined. The germline V gene has CDR1 NNHDY and CDR2 SYVADS. V was pared by 2 bases and J by 2 bases, with 8 bases between. This CDR3 has 13 residues. CDR3 DNA (partial): TGTGCCAGCAGTGAGAGCAGAACCTAT. Encoded protein: CASSESRTY. Given in full, the CDR3 is CASSESRTYEQYF.

A word on this clone: The genes are named according to mouse. The read terminates 4 residues ahead of where the CDR3 ends, so the germline J gene completes it. The V call is TRBV19, the J call TRBJ2-1; TRBD1 might be the D (6 bases). CDR1 is FNHDT, CDR2 SITEND, per germline (reference sequence). This CDR3 has 15 residues. V dropped 0 bases and J dropped 3 bases, with 10 bases sitting between them. The CDR3 loop reads CASSIVRGLYAEQFF. The part of the CDR3 DNA that was read is TGTGCCAGCAGTATAGTCAGGGGCCTCTATGCT.

With regard to this clone: Here the gene names and germline are mouse. The read falls 4 residues short of the CDR3 end, and the missing part is taken from the germline J gene. J is TRBJ2-1 and V is TRBV1, with 8 nucleotides matching TRBD2. Germline CDR1 reads NSQYPW; CDR2 reads LRSPGD (reference sequence). V shed 0 bases, J shed 2 bases, and the junction held 3 bases outside the gene matches. The CDR3 is made up of 16 amino acids. The CDR3 sequence is CTCSAEELGDYAEQFF. Partial CDR3 DNA: TGCACCTGCAGTGCAGAAGAACTGGGGGACTATGCT.

Only a few counts were recorded for this clone. Germline and genes: mouse. The read finishes 4 residues shy of the CDR3 end, and the germline J gene is used to complete it. The chain recombines TRBV13-3 with TRBJ2-5; 10 bases align to TRBD2. V was pared by 5 bases and J by 3 bases, with 6 bases of the junction left unmatched. Germline assignment: CDR1 NNHDY and CDR2 SYVADS. This CDR3 spans 15 amino acids. The part of the CDR3 DNA that was read is TGTGCCAGCAGGGGGGGACTGGGGCCTCAAGAC. It translates to CASRGGLGPQD. The CDR3, in full, reads CASRGGLGPQDTQYF.

About this clone: Mouse gene names and germline throughout. From the germline J gene comes the end of the CDR3, since the read stops 4 residues before it. This rearrangement joins TRBV17 to TRBJ1-1; TRBD1 might be the D (5 bases). The V and J ends lost 3 bases and 0 bases respectively, with 11 bases between them. The CDR3 runs 15 residues. The germline gives CDR1 MNHDT, CDR2 YYDKIL. The DNA read from the CDR3 is TGTGCTAGCAGTAGGGAGGACAACGCAAACACA. Its translation is CASSREDNANT. The whole CDR3 reads CASSREDNANTEVFF.

On this clone itself: Here the gene names and germline are mouse. The missing CDR3 end, 4 residues past where the read stops, is filled in from the germline J gene. The rearrangement uses TRBV13-1 and TRBJ2-5, with 9 bases lining up with TRBD2. Per germline, CDR1 NSHNY and CDR2 SYGAGN. This CDR3 comprises 14 residues. The covered CDR3 bases are TGTGCCAGCAGTCCGGGACTGGGAGGAGAC. Protein product: CASSPGLGGD. The complete CDR3 protein is CASSPGLGGDTQYF.

Worth noting for this clone: The listed genes are named as in mouse. The read falls 4 residues short of the CDR3 end, and the missing part is taken from the germline J gene. The gene calls are TRBV29 and TRBJ2-1; TRBD1 matches at 9 bases. The CDR3 has 14 residues. Germline lookup yields CDR1 MSHET and CDR2 SYDVDS. The CDR3 loop reads CASSPDRGRAEQFF. The CDR3 DNA, read in part, is TGTGCTAGCAGTCCCGACAGGGGGAGAGCT. Complete variable domain (other parts from reference TRBV29 and TRBJ2-1): DMKVTQMPRYLIKRMGENVLLECGQDMSHETMYWYRQDPGLGLQLIYISYDVDSNSEGDIPKGYRVSRKKREHFSLILDSAKTNQTSVYFCASSPDRGRAEQFFGPGTRLTVL.

This clone was observed a few times. Mouse names are used for the genes. The read halts 4 residues ahead of the CDR3 end, with the missing end drawn from the germline J gene. The chain couples TRBV19 to TRBJ2-7; 10 bases agree with TRBD2. Germline V lookup: CDR1 FNHDT, CDR2 SITEND (reference sequence). This CDR3 region has 14 residues. CDR3 amino acids: CASSSRLGGYEQYF. CDR3 bases read: TGTGCCAGCAGTTCACGACTGGGGGGTTAT.

This clone was seen more than once but under ten times. The germline and genes are mouse ones. With the read ending 4 residues before the CDR3 end, the germline J gene is used to fill in that end. This chain connects TRBV19 to TRBJ2-5; 10 bases are shared with TRBD2. The CDR3 sequence is 16 residues long. The germline V gene has CDR1 FNHDT and CDR2 SITEND (reference sequence). J was trimmed by 3 bases and V by 1 base; bases with no gene match: 5. CDR3 DNA, as far as it was read: TGTGCCAGCAGTATAATGGGGGACTGGGGTCAAGAC. Its translation is CASSIMGDWGQD. The full CDR3 protein reads CASSIMGDWGQDTQYF.

Points on this clone: Gene names refer to mouse genes. CDR3: CASSDAETGGSAETLYF. CDR3 bases read: TGTGCCAGCAGTGATGCGGAAACTGGGGGTAGTGCAGAA. This chain links TRBV13-3 with TRBJ2-3, with 8 nucleotides matching TRBD2. The CDR3 end lies 4 residues beyond the end of the read and is filled in from the germline J gene. The CDR3 length is 17 residues. V lost 0 bases and J lost 0; bases outside the gene matches: 6. Looked up from germline, CDR1 is NNHDY and CDR2 is SYVADS.

To note about this clone: Genes and germline are mouse. The read finishes 4 residues shy of the CDR3 end, and the germline J gene is used to complete it. The rearrangement uses TRBV1 and TRBJ1-1, with 7 bases matching TRBD1. There are 15 residues in the CDR3. Germline assignment: CDR1 NSQYPW and CDR2 LRSPGD (reference sequence). V shed 4 bases, J shed 2 bases, and the junction held 7 bases outside the gene matches. The part of the CDR3 DNA that was read is TGCACCTGCAGTGTGGAGGGGGCGCGCAACACA. Translation gives CTCSVEGARNT. The whole CDR3 sequence reads CTCSVEGARNTEVFF.

This clone was detected a few times. The genes are named according to mouse. The CDR3 goes on 4 residues after the read ends, and that part is filled in from the germline J gene. This sequence joins TRBV17 and TRBJ2-5; D may be TRBD1 (6 bases). The V end lost 2 bases, the J end lost 0 bases, and 12 bases lay between the germline ends. The CDR3 is 16 amino acids. Germline CDR1 and CDR2: MNHDT and YYDKIL. CDR3 bases read: TGTGCTAGCAGTAGAAGGACAGAAATTAACCAAGAC. Protein product: CASSRRTEINQD. The CDR3 in its entirety is CASSRRTEINQDTQYF.

The sample holds a few counts of this clone. Gene names and germline match the mouse. The chain's CDR3 is CASSPSTGTERLFF. Partial CDR3 DNA: TGTGCTAGCAGTCCCTCCACAGGGACCGAA. The chain carries TRBV17 and TRBJ1-4, with TRBD1 as a possible D gene (6 bases). The read ends 4 residues before the CDR3 terminus; that terminus is restored from the germline J gene. The CDR3 totals 14 residues. Germline assignment: CDR1 MNHDT and CDR2 YYDKIL.

As to this clone: Gene names and germline refer to mouse. The CDR3 end falls 4 residues outside the read, so it is completed with the germline J gene. The rearrangement joins TRBV17 to TRBJ1-1; unclear D gene. CDR3 length: 11 residues. Germline CDR1 MNHDT, CDR2 YYDKIL. Trimming stripped 6 bases from V and 1 base from J, with 3 bases between. The covered CDR3 bases are TGTGCTAGCAGCATAAACACA. This codes for CASSINT. The entire CDR3 is CASSINTEVFF.

In this sample, this clone turned up a few times. Each gene name is a mouse one. Read sequence stops 4 residues before the CDR3 end, and the germline J gene provides the missing end. The chain recombines TRBV1 with TRBJ2-1, with TRBD2 identical over 11 bases. The CDR3 has 17 residues. Germline trimming cut 0 bases from V and 4 bases from J; bases unmatched to any gene: 5. CDR1 is NSQYPW and CDR2 is LRSPGD in the germline V gene (reference sequence). CDR3 region: CTCSAEPRDWGYAEQFF. Partial CDR3 DNA: TGCACCTGCAGTGCAGAACCCCGGGACTGGGGGTATGCT.

In the case of this clone: Each gene name is a mouse one. The sequenced CDR3 bases are TGTGCCAGCAGTCTCCTACTGGGGGGTTCTAGTGCAGAA. Protein product: CASSLLLGGSSAE. The CDR3 in full is CASSLLLGGSSAETLYF. The chain carries TRBV19 and TRBJ2-3, with 9 bases aligning to TRBD2. The CDR3 end is not reached by the read, which stops 4 residues before it; the germline J gene fills it in. Germline CDR1 FNHDT, CDR2 SITEND (reference sequence). This CDR3 is built from 17 residues. V shed 4 bases, J shed 0 bases, and the junction held 9 bases outside the gene matches.

As concerns this clone: The listed TCRdb protein conflicts with the DNA translation at residue 15, and the protein shown is translated directly from the DNA. The gene symbols are mouse symbols. The read ends 3 residues early relative to the CDR3; the germline J gene fills the gap. The rearrangement links TRBV13-3 to TRBJ1-3, with 10 bases fitting TRBD1. There are 18 residues in the CDR3. Germline CDR1 reads NNHDY; CDR2 reads SYVADS. V lost 5 bases and J lost 0; bases outside the gene matches: 11. The CDR3: CASSRGDRGLFSGNTLYF. The DNA read from the CDR3 is TGTGCCAGCAGCAGAGGGGACAGGGGACTATTTTCTGGAAATACG.

This clone was seen a handful of times. Germline and genes: mouse. Read coverage stops 4 residues before the CDR3 terminus; the germline J gene supplies the remainder. The rearrangement links TRBV14 to TRBJ2-5; possibly TRBD1 for D (6 bases). Germline loops: CDR1 SGHDT, CDR2 FRDEAV. V shed 0 bases and J shed 3 bases, with 8 bases lying between them. The CDR3 has 14 amino acids. The DNA read from the CDR3 is TGTGCCAGCAGTTTCTGGGGACATCAAGAC. Protein sequence: CASSFWGHQD. The whole CDR3 is CASSFWGHQDTQYF. The full variable domain, completed using reference TRBV14 and TRBJ2-5, is EAGVTQSPRYAVLQEGQAVSFWCDPISGHDTLYWYQQPRDQGPQLLVYFRDEAVIDNSQLPSDRFSAVRPKGTNSTLKIQSAKQGDTATYLCASSFWGHQDTQYFGPGTRLLVL.

This clone was observed a handful of times. The gene symbols are mouse symbols. Read data end 4 residues before the CDR3 end; the end is taken from the germline J gene. The chain carries TRBV13-1 and TRBJ2-3; tentatively, D is TRBD2 (5 bases). CDR1 and CDR2 (germline): NSHNY, SYGAGN. This CDR3 is 14 amino acids long. The CDR3 loop reads CASSDAELGETLYF. CDR3 bases read: TGTGCCAGCAGTGATGCAGAGCTGGGAGAA.